This T cell receptor beta chain was obtained from a study of response to subunit inactivated influenza vaccine. General study results and limits: The authors put forward the suggestion that each seasonal influenza vaccination may bring in only a limited number of new T cells.

Comment on this clonotype: No antigen is known for it.

Using its own MiXCR run on the RT-PCR reads, TCRdb lists one record per CDR3 protein. This sample has about 500,000 distinct CDR3 sequences, with 16% found just once. The V and J ends lost 6 bases and 0 bases respectively, with 11 bases between them. This CDR3 has 14 residues. Germline CDR1 and CDR2: MDHEN and SYDVKM. The sequence was collected from a man aged 50-75 years who received an inactivated influenza vaccine. The genes are TRBV28 and TRBJ2-5; D uncertain. Here the sequenced sample was CD4+ T cells sorted from PBMCs, taken less than 25 months after vaccination. Here the CDR3 reads CASSTQAYQETQYF. CDR3 coding DNA: TGTGCCAGCAGCACCCAGGCGTACCAAGAGACCCAGTACTTC.